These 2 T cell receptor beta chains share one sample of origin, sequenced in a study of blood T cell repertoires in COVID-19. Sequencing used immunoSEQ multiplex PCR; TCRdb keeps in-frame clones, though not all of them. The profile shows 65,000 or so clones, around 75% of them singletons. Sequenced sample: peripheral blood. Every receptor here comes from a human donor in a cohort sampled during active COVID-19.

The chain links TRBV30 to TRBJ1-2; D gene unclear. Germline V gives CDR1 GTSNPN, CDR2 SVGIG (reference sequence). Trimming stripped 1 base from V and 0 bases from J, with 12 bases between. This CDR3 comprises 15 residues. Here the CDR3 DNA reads TGTGCCTGGAGTGCAACGATTTCAGCTAACTATGGCTACACCTTC. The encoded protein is CAWSATISANYGYTF.

DNA of the CDR3: TGTGCCAGCAGTTTAGGACTGACTAATTCACCCCTCCACTTT. It specifies CASSLGLTNSPLHF. The V call is TRBV28, the J call TRBJ1-6; D remains ambiguous. The CDR3 is made up of 14 amino acids. V lost 2 bases to trimming and J lost 6 bases, with 8 bases between them. Germline CDR1 MDHEN, CDR2 SYDVKM.